This T cell receptor (beta chain) was found in a study of CD8 T cells in Susac syndrome. With random hexamers, reverse transcription was performed on about 0.5 to 1 ug of RNA. The CDR3 of TCR beta was amplified by immunoSEQ multiplex PCR across 54 Vbeta and 13 Jbeta. TCRdb analysed the immunoSEQ multiplex PCR reads with MiXCR anew, one entry per CDR3 protein. The table has 190,000 or so distinct CDR3 sequences, 95% seen once. The CDR3 contains 16 residues. Germline V gene data show CDR1 as SGHTA and CDR2 as FQGTGA. V was clipped by 1 base and J by 4 bases; unmatched bases: 4. This clonotype was observed a single time.

The sequenced material came from CD4+ T cells from PBMCs. This clonotype originated in a human donor with multiple sclerosis. The gene calls are TRBV7-3 and TRBJ2-2; 9 nucleotides match TRBD2. In DNA form, the CDR3 reads TGTGCCAGCAGCTTAAGGAGCGGGGGGCTCACCGGGGAGCTGTTTTTT. Its translation is CASSLRSGGLTGELFF.